A single sample is the source of the 9 T cell receptor beta chains below, sequenced in a study of response to subunit inactivated influenza vaccine. TCRdb used MiXCR to reprocess the RT-PCR reads, holding one entry per CDR3 protein. The repertoire holds about 530,000 distinct CDR3 sequences, with over 9.5% as singletons. Source: PBMCs from blood, taken on the day of vaccination. The receptors were sampled from a man between 45 and 60 years old who received an inactivated influenza vaccine.

In its sample, this clonotype was seen many times. The V and J genes are TRBV6-1 and TRBJ2-2; 9 bases map to TRBD1. Per the germline V gene, CDR1 is MNHNS and CDR2 is SASEGT. The CDR3 has 15 amino acids. J gave up 5 bases and V 6 bases, and 7 bases lay outside the gene matches. In nucleotides, the CDR3 is TGTGCCAGCAGACAACAGGGGGCGCATACCGGGGAGCTGTTTTTT. This codes for CASRQQGAHTGELFF.

This clonotype was detected a few times. The rearrangement uses TRBV7-2 and TRBJ2-3; D may be TRBD2 (6 bases). The CDR3 contains 14 residues. The germline V gene encodes CDR1 SGHTA and CDR2 FQGNSA. V was cut by 5 bases and J by 1 base, with 10 bases left in between. The CDR3 region has the DNA TGTGCCAGCAGCGATAGCGGCCGCACAGATACGCAGTATTTT. Amino acids: CASSDSGRTDTQYF.

This clonotype turned up a few times. The J gene is TRBJ1-4, the V gene TRBV5-1; D might be TRBD1 (6 bases). Germline CDR1 SGHRS, CDR2 YFSETQ. The CDR3 covers 14 residues. The ends were cut back, 4 bases at V and 8 bases at J, with 15 bases in the middle. Here the CDR3 DNA reads TGCGCCAGCAGCGAACAGGGTTTTGGCGAAAAACTGTTTTTT. Translation: CASSEQGFGEKLFF.

This clonotype was counted between two and nine times. The chain has TRBV10-3 and TRBJ1-5; no definite D call. The CDR3 spans 13 residues. The germline V and J ends were trimmed by 11 bases and 3 bases, with 14 bases remaining between them. Germline V gene sequence: CDR1 ENHRY, CDR2 SYGVKD. CDR3 sequence (DNA): TGTGCCCAATCAACCGGGATCAATCAGCCCCAGCATTTT. Amino acids: CAQSTGINQPQHF.

The J gene is TRBJ1-2, the V gene TRBV7-2; a possible D gene is TRBD1 (5 bases). This CDR3 has 14 residues. Looked up from germline, CDR1 is SGHTA and CDR2 is FQGNSA. V lost 0 bases, J lost 7 bases, and 12 bases lay in between. Here the CDR3 DNA reads TGTGCCAGCAGCTTAGCCCCACAGGATGGTGGCTACACCTTC. This translates into CASSLAPQDGGYTF. Variable domain in full (rest from reference TRBV7-2 and TRBJ1-2): GAGVSQSPSNKVTEKGKDVELRCDPISGHTALYWYRQSLGQGLEFLIYFQGNSAPDKSGLPSDRFSAERTGGSVSTLTIQRTQQEDSAVYLCASSLAPQDGGYTFGSGTRLTVV.

The sample holds a few counts of this clonotype. CDR3 loop: CASSSRFQGPPNEKLFF. CDR3 DNA sequence: TGTGCCAGCAGCTCCAGGTTCCAGGGGCCACCTAATGAAAAACTGTTTTTT. This chain links TRBV21-1 with TRBJ1-4; TRBD1, as called in the table, went unchecked against the DNA. TRBV21-1 is shown as a pseudogene. This CDR3 comprises 17 residues.

This clonotype has a handful of counts. The V gene is TRBV29-1, the J gene TRBJ2-1, with D perhaps TRBD2 (5 bases). The CDR3 runs 13 residues. Between the trimmed V and J ends, which lost 5 bases and 6 bases, there was a span of 14 bases. Looked up from germline, CDR1 is SQVTM and CDR2 is ANQGSEA. The CDR3 DNA reads as TGCAGCGTTTCCCGGGGTCGGGGCAATGAGCAGTTCTTC. This codes for CSVSRGRGNEQFF.

The rearrangement links TRBV28 to TRBJ2-7; possibly TRBD1 or TRBD2 for D (5 bases each). The germline V gene encodes CDR1 MDHEN and CDR2 SYDVKM. The CDR3 is made up of 13 amino acids. The V end lost 6 bases, the J end lost 3 bases, and 12 bases lay between the germline ends. CDR3 DNA sequence: TGTGCCAGCAGCACCGGGACGGACTACGAGCAGTACTTC. Protein: CASSTGTDYEQYF.

This clonotype has more than one count but fewer than ten. The chain is built from TRBV12-3 or TRBV12-4 and TRBJ2-1; D assignment may be TRBD1 or TRBD2 (5 bases each). Trimming shortened V by 3 bases and J by 4 bases, and 16 bases separated the two germline ends. This CDR3 is 16 amino acids long. In DNA, the CDR3 is TGTGCCAGCAGTTTGGATGGGACGGGAAAATACAATGAGCAGTTCTTC. The encoded protein is CASSLDGTGKYNEQFF.